This T cell receptor (beta chain) is from a study of blood T cell repertoires in COVID-19. Study-wide context: Spain, Italy and the United States supplied samples that represented acute and convalescent COVID-19. Nucleic acid was either cDNA or gDNA, and it came from T cells, B-cell-depleted T cells, or PBMCs.

Per the original methods: Amplification of reference gene primers was used by the study to estimate nucleated cell counts. Generated by immunoSEQ multiplex PCR, the TCRdb table keeps only in-frame clones and is missing some. The D gene and trimming were derived from the DNA, and the V and J assignments and clone size from that table. This table holds tens of thousands of clones, 70% to 90% found once. This CDR3 is built from 14 residues. V was cut by 4 bases and J by 2 bases, with 12 bases left in between. CDR1 and CDR2 (germline): SGHTA, FQGTGA. This clone has only one observation. The Seattle patients, enrolled during active infection, were followed longitudinally.

This chain joins TRBV7-3 and TRBJ2-7, with D perhaps TRBD1 (6 bases). Sequenced material: peripheral blood. The receptor was isolated from a woman aged 55-70 years with COVID-19, enrolled during active disease. CDR3 sequence: CASSSGTLTYEQYF. Written as DNA, the CDR3 is TGTGCCAGCAGCTCCGGGACACTTACCTACGAGCAGTACTTC.